A selection of T cell receptor beta chains follows, all from one sample in a study of vaccination and CD4 T cells after COVID-19. TCRdb used MiXCR to reprocess the PCR reads, holding one entry per CDR3 protein. The sample contains 20,000 or so distinct CDR3 sequences, around 45% of which appear only once. These receptors' antigens are unknown. The specimen was CD4+ T cells from blood, cultured in vitro. These receptors originate from a human donor who had recovered from COVID-19. CDR3s include the opening cysteine and the closing phenylalanine or tryptophan. Each record gives: V gene, clone size, J gene, D gene, CDR3 DNA, CDR3 protein. The D gene is left open where the match is weak. The size of a clone is reported for some rows only, either as once, few or many, or as a class for expanded clones.

TRBV20-1	few	TRBJ2-1	TRBD2	TGCAGTGCTAGAGCCGGCGGGAGTAAAAATGAGCAGTTCTTC	CSARAGGSKNEQFF
TRBV6-1	-	TRBJ2-7	-	TGTGCCAGCAGTCCCCACCCGTCTCGCGACACCTTCTCCTACGAGCAGTACTTC	CASSPHPSRDTFSYEQYF
TRBV27	-	TRBJ2-7	TRBD1	TGTGCCAGCAGTCCCTCGGGCAGGGGGCGTCTCGAGCAGTACTTC	CASSPSGRGRLEQYF
TRBV19	-	TRBJ2-3	-	TGTGCCAGTAGTCCGCCGGGGCGCACAGATACGCAGTATTTT	CASSPPGRTDTQYF
TRBV12-3/TRBV12-4	-	TRBJ1-1	-	TGTGCCAGCAGTTCCGGGACGGGCACTGAAGCTTTCTTT	CASSSGTGTEAFF
TRBV10-3	-	TRBJ2-3	-	TGTGCCATCAGCCGGAGGGCGGACGCCACAGATACGCAGTATTTT	CAISRRADATDTQYF
TRBV24-1	-	TRBJ2-3	TRBD2	TGTGCCACCAGTGAGCGTTCTAGCGGAGCTAGCACAGATACGCAGTATTTT	CATSERSSGASTDTQYF
TRBV4-1	-	TRBJ2-7	-	TGCGCCAGCAGCCAAGGACACTCCTACGAGCAGTACTTC	CASSQGHSYEQYF
TRBV6-2/TRBV6-3	-	TRBJ1-5	-	TGTGCCAGCAGTTCCACCTCCGGGACAACTAATCAGCCCCAGCATTTT	CASSSTSGTTNQPQHF
TRBV2	-	TRBJ2-5	-	TGTGCCAGCATCAGAGGGGGGACCCAAGAGACCCAGTACTTC	CASIRGGTQETQYF
TRBV7-2	few	TRBJ2-1	-	TGTGCCAGCAGCCCAATGGGGCAGTTTTTCCATGAGCAGTTCTTC	CASSPMGQFFHEQFF
TRBV4-2	few	TRBJ2-5	TRBD2	TGTGCCAGCAGCCAAGATCGGGGGGGCCAAGAGACCCAGTACTTC	CASSQDRGGQETQYF
TRBV6-1	-	TRBJ2-6	-	TGTGCCAGCAGCCGCACACAGAGCTCTGGGGCCAACGTCCTGACTTTC	CASSRTQSSGANVLTF
TRBV27	-	TRBJ2-2	-	TGTGCCAGCAGTACCGACGGGGCTCCCACCCGGGAGCTGTTTTTT	CASSTDGAPTRELFF
TRBV9	-	TRBJ1-1	-	TGTGCCAGCAGCGTAGGTAACCTGAACACTGAAGCTTTCTTT	CASSVGNLNTEAFF
TRBV7-9	-	TRBJ2-2	TRBD2	TGTGCCAGCAGCCCATTGACTAGCGGGATTTTTTCTAGCACCGGGGAGCTGTTTTTT	CASSPLTSGIFSSTGELFF
TRBV28	-	TRBJ2-4	TRBD2	TGTGCCAGCCTAGCGGGGGGGCTGGCCAAAAACATTCAGTACTTC	CASLAGGLAKNIQYF
TRBV18	few	TRBJ1-1	-	TGTGCCAGCTCACACGGTTTCAACACTGAAGCTTTCTTT	CASSHGFNTEAFF
TRBV28	-	TRBJ1-1	-	TGTGCCAGCAGTTTAAGGGGGAGGGCAGGGGAGAACACTGAAGCTTTCTTT	CASSLRGRAGENTEAFF
TRBV10-3	-	TRBJ1-1	TRBD1	TGTGCCACGACAGAGACAGGGGCTATGAACACTGAAGCTTTCTTT	CATTETGAMNTEAFF
TRBV28	-	TRBJ1-5	-	TGTACGAGCAAGGGGGGCAATCAGCCCCAGCATTTT	CTSKGGNQPQHF
TRBV20-1	-	TRBJ2-4	TRBD2	TGCAGTGCTAGAGACCCGAATAGCGGGGGGGCCAAAAACATTCAGTACTTC	CSARDPNSGGAKNIQYF
TRBV27	few	TRBJ2-2	TRBD2	TGTGCCAGCCTCCGGCGGGAGAGCTTAGGCGGGGAGCTGTTTTTT	CASLRRESLGGELFF
TRBV2	-	TRBJ1-5	-	TGTGCCAGCAGTGACAGTTCCGGATATAGCAATCAGCCCCAGCATTTT	CASSDSSGYSNQPQHF
TRBV28	once	TRBJ1-6	-	TGTGCCAGCAGTTTATTCGACGCTCTCCATTCACCCCTCCACTTT	CASSLFDALHSPLHF
TRBV24-1	-	TRBJ2-7	TRBD2	TGTGCCACCAGTGATATAAGTAGCGGGAGTCCCCCATCCCACCAGTACTTC	CATSDISSGSPPSHQYF
TRBV7-8	-	TRBJ1-3	-	TGTGCCAGCACCCCCGGCGTCCCGCGCTCTGGAAACACCATATATTTT	CASTPGVPRSGNTIYF
TRBV11-3	few	TRBJ2-2	TRBD1	TGTGCCAGCAGCTCCTTCCGGACAGGGGGTTTGTTGAGCACCGGGGAGCTGTTTTTT	CASSSFRTGGLLSTGELFF
TRBV6-5	-	TRBJ1-3	TRBD1	TGTGCCAGCAGTTACTCAGGGACAGGGTTTTCTGGAAACACCATATATTTT	CASSYSGTGFSGNTIYF
TRBV11-2	-	TRBJ1-1	-	TGTGCCAGCAGCTTAATGGGGATTTCGACTGAAGCTTTCTTT	CASSLMGISTEAFF
TRBV20-1	once	TRBJ2-3	-	TGCAGTGCTAGCTGGACCTCTACAGATACGCAGTATTTT	CSASWTSTDTQYF
TRBV2	few	TRBJ1-6	-	TGTGCCAGCAGCGTACAGCGTATGTGGGGGTATTCACCCCTCCACTTT	CASSVQRMWGYSPLHF
TRBV7-9	-	TRBJ1-1	-	TGTGCCAGCACTCGGGGGGCGGGCACTGAAGCTTTCTTT	CASTRGAGTEAFF
TRBV11-3	-	TRBJ1-2	-	TGTGCCAGCAGCTTGATCGGTTTGGGAGGCTACACCTTC	CASSLIGLGGYTF
TRBV7-2	-	TRBJ1-3	-	TGTGCCAGCAGCTTCCGACCCCAAGGAAACACCATATATTTT	CASSFRPQGNTIYF
TRBV19	-	TRBJ2-3	TRBD1	TGTGCCAGTAGTATGGGTAGGACAGGGGGCACAGATACGCAGTATTTT	CASSMGRTGGTDTQYF
TRBV27	-	TRBJ2-7	-	TGTGCCAGCAGGGAGAAAGGGGGACAGCAGTACTTC	CASREKGGQQYF
TRBV6-1	-	TRBJ2-4	TRBD2	TGTGCCAGCAGTCCCGGGACTAGCGGCAAAAACATTCAGTACTTC	CASSPGTSGKNIQYF
TRBV6-2/TRBV6-3	few	TRBJ1-5	TRBD1	TGTGCCAGCAGACCAGACAGGGCTACAAATCAGCCCCAGCATTTT	CASRPDRATNQPQHF
TRBV2	few	TRBJ1-2	TRBD1	TGTGCCAGCAGTGAATCTAAGGACAGGGTATATGGCTACACCTTC	CASSESKDRVYGYTF
TRBV10-1	-	TRBJ2-2	TRBD1	TGCGCCAGCAGCCCGGGGACAGGAGACACCGGGGAGCTGTTTTTT	CASSPGTGDTGELFF
TRBV28	-	TRBJ2-5	-	TGTGCCAGCAGTTTGGCCTATTTAGAGACCCAGTACTTC	CASSLAYLETQYF
TRBV4-2	-	TRBJ1-1	-	TGTGCCAGCAGCCAAGCCTGGGGACTCCCCCAAGGCCGGGGCACTGAAGCTTTCTTT	CASSQAWGLPQGRGTEAFF
TRBV20-1	-	TRBJ1-4	-	TGCAGTGCTAGCTCTCAGCCGACTGAAAAACTGTTTTTT	CSASSQPTEKLFF
TRBV6-2/TRBV6-3	-	TRBJ1-5	-	TGTGCCAGCAGTAGCTCATGGCAGCCCCAGCATTTT	CASSSSWQPQHF
TRBV2	-	TRBJ2-5	-	TGTGCCAGCACTACTGAGGGGGGTAGGGAAGAGACCCAGTACTTC	CASTTEGGREETQYF
TRBV7-8	-	TRBJ2-3	TRBD2	TGTGCCAGCAGCCGGACTAGCGGCACAGATACGCAGTATTTT	CASSRTSGTDTQYF
TRBV5-4	-	TRBJ2-6	-	TGTGCCAGCAGCTGGAGGCTACAGAGCTCTGGGGCCAACGTCCTGACTTTC	CASSWRLQSSGANVLTF
TRBV7-3	few	TRBJ2-5	-	TGTGCCAGCAGCGCCCATGGGAGGGGCAGGGGGCGAGAGACCCAGTACTTC	CASSAHGRGRGRETQYF
TRBV10-3	-	TRBJ2-7	TRBD1	TGTGCCATCAGCTTGACAGGGTTCGAGCAGTACTTC	CAISLTGFEQYF
TRBV7-2	few	TRBJ1-6	-	TGTGCCAGCAGCTTAAGGGCACAGGGAGGATCGGCCAACTCACCCCTCCACTTT	CASSLRAQGGSANSPLHF
TRBV20-1	-	TRBJ2-6	-	TGCAGTGCTTCCTCCGAACAGGGTTCTGGGGCCAACGTCCTGACTTTC	CSASSEQGSGANVLTF
TRBV3-1	-	TRBJ2-5	-	TGTGCCAGCAGCCAACGGGCGAACCAAGAGACCCAGTACTTC	CASSQRANQETQYF
TRBV10-1	-	TRBJ2-2	-	TGCGCCAGCAGTGAGTCGTTCTGGTTCCCCGGGGAGCTGTTTTTT	CASSESFWFPGELFF
TRBV20-1	-	TRBJ2-5	-	TGCAGTGCTAGAGTTAGCAGAGAGACCCAGTACTTC	CSARVSRETQYF
TRBV7-9	-	TRBJ2-5	-	TGTGCCAGCAGCTTTGGCAGGCCCCCCGGAGCCCAGTACTTC	CASSFGRPPGAQYF
TRBV6-5	-	TRBJ2-1	TRBD2	TGTGCCAGCAGTTACGTGGGGAGCGGGAGCGACAATGAGCAGTTCTTC	CASSYVGSGSDNEQFF
TRBV20-1	-	TRBJ2-3	-	TGCAGTGCTATATCGGCACCAAATACAGATACGCAGTATTTT	CSAISAPNTDTQYF